This is a list of T cell receptor beta chains from one sample in a study of cytomegalovirus exposure and HLA in healthy donors. Data came from immunoSEQ multiplex PCR; TCRdb stores just in-frame clones and leaves some out. The sample lists 85,000 to 90,000 clones, roughly 80% seen once, with around 10% in the top ten. Sequencing was performed on PBMCs. These receptors all come from a man aged 30-40 years in good health and CMV-seropositive. Both conserved end residues are part of each CDR3. D genes are given only for firm matches. Clone sizes are given selectively: once, few, many, or a class where the clone is expanded.

J gene: TRBJ2-7
CDR3 length: 15
V gene: TRBV7-8
clone size: NA
D gene: NA
CDR3 DNA: TGTGCCAGCAGCTCCCCGGAGGGCTTAGTGGACGAGCAGTACTTC
CDR3 protein: CASSSPEGLVDEQYF

J gene: TRBJ2-1
CDR3 length: 16
V gene: TRBV25-1
clone size: NA
D gene: TRBD2
CDR3 DNA: TGTGCCAGCAGTGCCAGGTCGGGGGGAGGATACAATGAGCAGTTCTTC
CDR3 protein: CASSARSGGGYNEQFF

J gene: TRBJ2-7
CDR3 length: 15
V gene: TRBV9
clone size: NA
D gene: NA
CDR3 DNA: TGTGCCAGCAGCCCCTCCGGATTGGACAACTACGAGCAGTACTTC
CDR3 protein: CASSPSGLDNYEQYF

J gene: TRBJ1-6
CDR3 length: 15
V gene: TRBV7-9
clone size: NA
D gene: TRBD1
CDR3 DNA: TGTGCCAGCAGTTACGATACAGGGGGCAATTCACCCCTCCACTTT
CDR3 protein: CASSYDTGGNSPLHF

J gene: TRBJ1-6
CDR3 length: 15
V gene: TRBV12-5
clone size: NA
D gene: NA
CDR3 DNA: TGTGCTAGTGGTTTGGCCGGGTCCTCTAATTCACCCCTCCACTTT
CDR3 protein: CASGLAGSSNSPLHF

J gene: TRBJ2-1
CDR3 length: 14
V gene: TRBV18
clone size: NA
D gene: NA
CDR3 DNA: TGTGCCAGCTCACCGTCTAGCTCCTACAATGAGCAGTTCTTC
CDR3 protein: CASSPSSSYNEQFF

J gene: TRBJ1-6
CDR3 length: 13
V gene: TRBV30
clone size: few
D gene: TRBD1
CDR3 DNA: TGTGCCTGGTACAGGGGCGGTAATTCACCCCTCCACTTT
CDR3 protein: CAWYRGGNSPLHF

J gene: TRBJ2-7
CDR3 length: 15
V gene: TRBV4-1
clone size: NA
D gene: TRBD2
CDR3 DNA: TGCGCCAGCAGCCAAGTTAGCGGGGGGGCCTACGAGCAGTACTTC
CDR3 protein: CASSQVSGGAYEQYF

J gene: TRBJ2-6
CDR3 length: 18
V gene: TRBV5-1
clone size: once
D gene: TRBD1
CDR3 DNA: TGCGCCAGCAGCTTGGGCCCCAGGGGGAGCTCTGGGGCCAACGTCCTGACTTTC
CDR3 protein: CASSLGPRGSSGANVLTF

J gene: TRBJ2-7
CDR3 length: 17
V gene: TRBV27
clone size: NA
D gene: TRBD2
CDR3 DNA: TGTGCCAGCAGTTTTTTATCTAGCGGGGGGGCTGAGTACGAGCAGTACTTC
CDR3 protein: CASSFLSSGGAEYEQYF

J gene: TRBJ2-2
CDR3 length: 14
V gene: TRBV9
clone size: NA
D gene: NA
CDR3 DNA: TGTGCCAGCAGCGCGGGACTTAACACCGGGGAGCTGTTTTTT
CDR3 protein: CASSAGLNTGELFF

J gene: TRBJ2-5
CDR3 length: 14
V gene: TRBV7-9
clone size: NA
D gene: TRBD1
CDR3 DNA: TGTTCCAGCAGCTTATGGACAGGGGGAGAGACCCAGTACTTC
CDR3 protein: CSSSLWTGGETQYF

J gene: TRBJ2-7
CDR3 length: 14
V gene: TRBV7-2
clone size: NA
D gene: NA
CDR3 DNA: TGTGCCAGCAGCTTAGGGGCAGTTACCTACGAGCAGTACTTC
CDR3 protein: CASSLGAVTYEQYF

J gene: TRBJ1-2
CDR3 length: 13
V gene: TRBV5-4
clone size: many
D gene: NA
CDR3 DNA: TGTGCCAGCAGCGTCATGGGGCAGGGGGGCTACACCTTC
CDR3 protein: CASSVMGQGGYTF

J gene: TRBJ1-2
CDR3 length: 14
V gene: TRBV7-9
clone size: many
D gene: TRBD1
CDR3 DNA: TGTGCCAGCAGCCCGGACAGGCTCGATTATGGCTACACCTTC
CDR3 protein: CASSPDRLDYGYTF

J gene: TRBJ2-6
CDR3 length: 15
V gene: TRBV30
clone size: NA
D gene: NA
CDR3 DNA: TGTGCCTGGAGTGTACTCCCCTCTGGGGCCAACGTCCTGACTTTC
CDR3 protein: CAWSVLPSGANVLTF

J gene: TRBJ1-1
CDR3 length: 13
V gene: TRBV9
clone size: NA
D gene: NA
CDR3 DNA: TGTGCCAGCAGCGTAGTAGATTACACTGAAGCTTTCTTT
CDR3 protein: CASSVVDYTEAFF

J gene: TRBJ1-6
CDR3 length: 14
V gene: TRBV30
clone size: NA
D gene: TRBD1
CDR3 DNA: TGTGCCTGGAGTGACGGACAGGGGAATTCACCCCTCCACTTT
CDR3 protein: CAWSDGQGNSPLHF

J gene: TRBJ2-1
CDR3 length: 17
V gene: TRBV27
clone size: NA
D gene: TRBD2
CDR3 DNA: TGTGCCAGCAGGAGTTACCTTGGACTAGCGGGGGTCGGTGAGCAGTTCTTC
CDR3 protein: CASRSYLGLAGVGEQFF

J gene: TRBJ1-5
CDR3 length: 14
V gene: TRBV30
clone size: NA
D gene: TRBD1
CDR3 DNA: TGTGCCTGGAGCTATGGACAGGGCAATCAGCCCCAGCATTTT
CDR3 protein: CAWSYGQGNQPQHF

J gene: TRBJ2-5
CDR3 length: 14
V gene: TRBV5-4
clone size: NA
D gene: NA
CDR3 DNA: TGTGCCAGCAGCTTCGGAGGAGAGGTAGAGACCCAGTACTTC
CDR3 protein: CASSFGGEVETQYF

J gene: TRBJ1-3
CDR3 length: 17
V gene: TRBV29-1
clone size: few
D gene: NA
CDR3 DNA: TGCAGCGGCGAGAGGGCCCGCGGAACTAGCTCTGGAAACACCATATATTTT
CDR3 protein: CSGERARGTSSGNTIYF

J gene: TRBJ2-7
CDR3 length: 15
V gene: TRBV9
clone size: NA
D gene: TRBD1
CDR3 DNA: TGTGCCAGCAGCGTAGGGACAGGGTACTCCTACGAGCAGTACTTC
CDR3 protein: CASSVGTGYSYEQYF

J gene: TRBJ2-7
CDR3 length: 16
V gene: TRBV4-1
clone size: NA
D gene: TRBD2
CDR3 DNA: TGCGCCAGCAGCCAGACTAGCGGGGGGCGATCCTACGAGCAGTACTTC
CDR3 protein: CASSQTSGGRSYEQYF

J gene: TRBJ2-3
CDR3 length: 15
V gene: TRBV7-9
clone size: NA
D gene: NA
CDR3 DNA: TGTTCCAGCAGCGCTAAAGGGGGAAGCACAGATACGCAGTATTTT
CDR3 protein: CSSSAKGGSTDTQYF

J gene: TRBJ2-2
CDR3 length: 16
V gene: TRBV5-1
clone size: NA
D gene: TRBD2
CDR3 DNA: TGCGCCAGCAGCCCTACTAGCGGGGGGGCCCCCGGGGAGCTGTTTTTT
CDR3 protein: CASSPTSGGAPGELFF

J gene: TRBJ2-2
CDR3 length: 16
V gene: TRBV7-3
clone size: NA
D gene: TRBD2
CDR3 DNA: TGTGCCAGCAGCTTAACTTCGGCGGGGGTCACCGGGGAGCTGTTTTTT
CDR3 protein: CASSLTSAGVTGELFF

J gene: TRBJ1-6
CDR3 length: 15
V gene: TRBV5-1
clone size: few
D gene: NA
CDR3 DNA: TGCGCCAGCAGCTTGGGGGAGCATGATAATTCACCCCTCCACTTT
CDR3 protein: CASSLGEHDNSPLHF

J gene: TRBJ2-7
CDR3 length: 13
V gene: TRBV2
clone size: many
D gene: TRBD1
CDR3 DNA: TGTGCCTCGTTCGAGGGGGCTTCCAACGAGCAGTACTTC
CDR3 protein: CASFEGASNEQYF

J gene: TRBJ2-3
CDR3 length: 13
V gene: TRBV11-2
clone size: NA
D gene: NA
CDR3 DNA: TGTGCCAGCAGCTTAGGTTCAGGGACTCACCAGTATTTT
CDR3 protein: CASSLGSGTHQYF

J gene: TRBJ2-1
CDR3 length: 15
V gene: TRBV15
clone size: NA
D gene: NA
CDR3 DNA: TGTGCCACCAGCAGATCGGGGTCCACCTACAATGAGCAGTTCTTC
CDR3 protein: CATSRSGSTYNEQFF

J gene: TRBJ2-7
CDR3 length: 14
V gene: TRBV7-2
clone size: NA
D gene: TRBD2
CDR3 DNA: TGTGCCAGCAGCCCCCAAAGCGGGAACTACGAGCAGTACTTC
CDR3 protein: CASSPQSGNYEQYF

J gene: TRBJ1-4
CDR3 length: 17
V gene: TRBV5-6
clone size: NA
D gene: TRBD1
CDR3 DNA: TGTGCCAGCAGCGCATTGACAGGGGGCGTTAATAATGAAAAACTGTTTTTT
CDR3 protein: CASSALTGGVNNEKLFF

J gene: TRBJ2-7
CDR3 length: 13
V gene: TRBV18
clone size: NA
D gene: TRBD1
CDR3 DNA: TGTGCCAGCTCCCAAGACAGGGCTTACGAGCAGTACTTC
CDR3 protein: CASSQDRAYEQYF

J gene: TRBJ2-7
CDR3 length: 15
V gene: TRBV5-1
clone size: NA
D gene: TRBD1
CDR3 DNA: TGCGCCAGCAGCTTCGGACAGGCCGACTCCTACGAGCAGTACTTC
CDR3 protein: CASSFGQADSYEQYF

J gene: TRBJ2-5
CDR3 length: 15
V gene: TRBV5-6
clone size: NA
D gene: NA
CDR3 DNA: TGTGCCAGCAGCCCCCTCAGGACAGCCAAAGAGACCCAGTACTTC
CDR3 protein: CASSPLRTAKETQYF

J gene: TRBJ1-1
CDR3 length: 14
V gene: TRBV5-1
clone size: few
D gene: TRBD1
CDR3 DNA: TGCGCCAGCAGCGGGATGACAGGGGGCACTGAAGCTTTCTTT
CDR3 protein: CASSGMTGGTEAFF

J gene: TRBJ2-7
CDR3 length: 16
V gene: TRBV10-3
clone size: NA
D gene: TRBD2
CDR3 DNA: TGTGCCATCAGTGCCCCGGGACTAGCCCGGCCCTACGAGCAGTACTTC
CDR3 protein: CAISAPGLARPYEQYF

J gene: TRBJ1-6
CDR3 length: 21
V gene: TRBV19
clone size: NA
D gene: NA
CDR3 DNA: TGTGCCAGTAGTATAGATAACCGGGGGGGGCTGACAAGCTCCTATAATTCACCCCTCCACTTT
CDR3 protein: CASSIDNRGGLTSSYNSPLHF

J gene: TRBJ2-1
CDR3 length: 17
V gene: TRBV7-6
clone size: NA
D gene: NA
CDR3 DNA: TGTGCCAGCAGCTTGTCCGACTCCTCGAGCTACTCCGATGAGCAGTTCTTC
CDR3 protein: CASSLSDSSSYSDEQFF

J gene: TRBJ2-5
CDR3 length: 14
V gene: TRBV5-1
clone size: NA
D gene: TRBD1
CDR3 DNA: TGCGCCAGCAGCTTGGAAGGGGGCAGGGAGACCCAGTACTTC
CDR3 protein: CASSLEGGRETQYF

J gene: TRBJ2-2
CDR3 length: 19
V gene: TRBV2
clone size: NA
D gene: NA
CDR3 DNA: TGTGCCAGCAGTGAAGCCGCCGAGGGGGGGGCTTTGAACACCGGGGAGCTGTTTTTT
CDR3 protein: CASSEAAEGGALNTGELFF

J gene: TRBJ2-5
CDR3 length: 15
V gene: TRBV6-1
clone size: NA
D gene: TRBD2
CDR3 DNA: TGTGCCAGCAGTGATTTACGGGGGGGCGGGGAGACCCAGTACTTC
CDR3 protein: CASSDLRGGGETQYF

J gene: TRBJ2-5
CDR3 length: 14
V gene: TRBV7-2
clone size: NA
D gene: NA
CDR3 DNA: TGTGCCAGCAGCCTGCACAGGGTACGGGAGACCCAGTACTTC
CDR3 protein: CASSLHRVRETQYF

J gene: TRBJ2-1
CDR3 length: 13
V gene: TRBV6-1
clone size: few
D gene: TRBD1
CDR3 DNA: TGTGCCAGCAGATTGACAGGGCGGGATGAGCAGTTCTTC
CDR3 protein: CASRLTGRDEQFF